This TCR beta chain was identified during a study of T-cell reconstitution after alpha-beta-depleted transplantation in children. This clonotype was counted ten times or more. What it binds is unknown. Study results and caveats: In some patients, recipient T cells and intrathymic progenitors surviving conditioning explained high day-60 diversity. Newly made T cells mostly supplied T-cell counts and diversity one year after transplant. At around two months after transplant, the alpha-beta T cells were reportedly derived from several hundred expanded clones that came from non-depleted graft cells.

Deletions cut 7 bases from V and 0 bases from J, with 10 bases between. The CDR3 runs 13 residues. Unique molecular identifiers were incorporated into the prepared TCRbeta library. Each CDR3 protein is one row after TCRdb ran MiXCR on the PCR reads. The data show 700,000 or so distinct CDR3 sequences, around 13% seen once. The V call is TRBV12-3 or TRBV12-4, the J call TRBJ2-7; D call uncertain. The clonotype originates from a girl aged 2-15 years with congenital amegakaryocytic thrombocytopenia, due to receive a stem cell transplant. The source was PBMCs, collected before TCRalphabeta/CD19-depleted stem cell transplant. In DNA form, the CDR3 reads TGTGCCAGCACTTCGGCAGGCTCCTACGAGCAGTACTTC. Its protein is CASTSAGSYEQYF.